The 13 T cell receptor beta chains listed next were all sequenced from one sample in a study of blood T cell repertoires in COVID-19. Some clones are missing from TCRdb's copy, which holds only in-frame ones; the method was immunoSEQ multiplex PCR. The sample has a few hundred thousand clones, 70% to 90% seen once. Sample: PBMCs or T cells enriched from blood (not recorded which). The origin of the receptors is a woman aged 50 to 60 with acute COVID-19.

V and J are TRBV7-2 and TRBJ2-3; the D is unclear. The CDR3 is made up of 13 amino acids. From germline, CDR1 is SGHTA and CDR2 FQGNSA. With 4 bases removed from V and 4 bases from J, the gap between germline ends came to 9 bases. The CDR3 DNA is TGTGCCAGCAGCTCCATCGGTTCAGATACGCAGTATTTT. Encoded protein: CASSSIGSDTQYF. Together with reference TRBV7-2 and TRBJ2-3, the CDR3 gives the full variable domain: GAGVSQSPSNKVTEKGKDVELRCDPISGHTALYWYRQSLGQGLEFLIYFQGNSAPDKSGLPSDRFSAERTGGSVSTLTIQRTQQEDSAVYLCASSSIGSDTQYFGPGTRLTVL.

The gene calls are TRBV10-3 and TRBJ1-3, with D uncertain. Germline V gene sequence: CDR1 ENHRY, CDR2 SYGVKD. Trimming stripped 8 bases from V and 4 bases from J, with 9 bases between. This CDR3 comprises 12 residues. As DNA, the CDR3 is TGTGCCATCGGGGAGGCCGGAAACACCATATATTTT. This sequence encodes CAIGEAGNTIYF.

The V call is TRBV7-6, the J call TRBJ1-6, with D unresolved. The CDR3 spans 13 residues. CDR1 and CDR2 from the germline V gene are SGHVS and FNYEAQ. Trimming stripped 1 base from V and 15 bases from J, with 13 bases between. The CDR3 is CASSLEPLSLLHF. CDR3 DNA: TGTGCCAGCAGCTTAGAACCGCTGAGCCTCCTCCACTTT.

This chain's CDR3 is CASSLAGAGGLPYEQYF. The DNA for the CDR3 is TGCGCCAGCAGCTTGGCCGGTGCGGGAGGCCTCCCCTACGAGCAGTACTTC. The rearrangement uses TRBV5-1 and TRBJ2-7; 8 nucleotides match TRBD2. J gave up 2 bases and V 0 bases, and 10 bases lay outside the gene matches. CDR1 is SGHRS and CDR2 is YFSETQ in the germline V gene. This CDR3 spans 17 amino acids.

V gene TRBV28 combines with J gene TRBJ1-5; 9 positions match TRBD1. Germline CDR1 reads MDHEN; CDR2 reads SYDVKM. J was trimmed by 9 bases and V by 1 base; bases with no gene match: 7. The CDR3 contains 15 residues. CDR3 in DNA: TGTGCCAGCAGTTTATCCACAGGGGGCAGGGGGCCCCAGCATTTT. Translating gives CASSLSTGGRGPQHF.

This clone came up a few times. CDR3 region: CASTPTSGRALSGETQYF. The CDR3 region has the DNA TGTGCCAGCACCCCGACTAGCGGGAGGGCCCTTTCGGGAGAGACCCAGTACTTC. The rearrangement uses TRBV28 and TRBJ2-5, with 14 nucleotides matching TRBD2. J was trimmed by 4 bases and V by 7 bases; bases with no gene match: 14. CDR1 and CDR2 from the germline V gene are MDHEN and SYDVKM. This CDR3 region has 18 residues. Filled out from reference TRBV28 and TRBJ2-5, the complete variable domain reads DVKVTQSSRYLVKRTGEKVFLECVQDMDHENMFWYRQDPGLGLRLIYFSYDVKMKEKGDIPEGYSVSREKKERFSLILESASTNQTSMYLCASTPTSGRALSGETQYFGPGTRLLVL.

The chain uses TRBV27 and TRBJ1-1, with D unresolved. The CDR3 length is 14 residues. Germline assignment: CDR1 MNHEY and CDR2 SMNVEV (reference sequence). V gave up 1 base and J gave up 5 bases, with 11 bases separating them. Here the CDR3 DNA reads TGTGCCAGCAGTTTATTGATGGAGGAGACTGAAGCTTTCTTT. Amino acids: CASSLLMEETEAFF.

This sequence joins TRBV18 and TRBJ2-1; D uncertain. Trimming took 0 bases from V and 3 from J, leaving 12 bases between them. CDR1 and CDR2 (germline): KGHSH, LQKENI. The CDR3 covers 16 residues. The CDR3 DNA sequence: TGTGCCAGCTCACCACCATTCCCAGGTTTCTACAATGAGCAGTTCTTC. Translation gives CASSPPFPGFYNEQFF. Combining the CDR3 with reference TRBV18 and TRBJ2-1 gives the whole variable domain NAGVMQNPRHLVRRRGQEARLRCSPMKGHSHVYWYRQLPEEGLKFMVYLQKENIIDESGMPKERFSAEFPKEGPSILRIQQVVRGDSAAYFCASSPPFPGFYNEQFFGPGTRLTVL.

The V and J genes are TRBV2 and TRBJ2-1; TRBD2 matches at 12 bases. The CDR3 runs 15 residues. Germline CDR1 is SNHLY and CDR2 is FYNNEI. Trimming cost V 8 bases and J 7 bases; bases outside gene matches: 9. CDR3 region: CASLLTSGRTNEQFF. CDR3 in DNA: TGTGCCAGCTTATTGACTAGCGGGAGAACGAATGAGCAGTTCTTC.

The chain carries TRBV9 and TRBJ2-3; D perhaps matches TRBD1 (6 bases). The CDR3 is 14 amino acids. In germline, CDR1 is SGDLS, CDR2 YYNGEE. The V end was cut by 3 bases, the J end by 2 bases, with 10 bases between. CDR3 DNA: TGTGCCAGCAGCGCTCGGACAGTCACAGATACGCAGTATTTT. Translated: CASSARTVTDTQYF.

This clone was found a few times. The rearrangement joins TRBV28 to TRBJ1-2, with a weak D call TRBD1 (5 bases). V shed 2 bases and J shed 2 bases, with 9 bases lying between them. This CDR3 spans 14 amino acids. Germline V lookup: CDR1 MDHEN, CDR2 SYDVKM. CDR3: CASSLPGLNYGYTF. CDR3 nucleotide sequence: TGTGCCAGCAGTTTACCGGGACTGAACTATGGCTACACCTTC.

V is TRBV7-2 and J is TRBJ2-3; 12 positions match TRBD2. The V gene's germline CDR1 is SGHTA and CDR2 FQGNSA. Unmatched junction bases numbered 9, after V lost 5 bases and J lost 3 bases. This CDR3 is built from 17 residues. The CDR3 nucleotides are TGTGCCAGCAGCCGTATGACTAGCGGGAGATCTACAGATACGCAGTATTTT. Translated, it gives CASSRMTSGRSTDTQYF.

The gene calls are TRBV27 and TRBJ1-5, with D perhaps matching TRBD1 (6 bases). Germline V gene data show CDR1 as MNHEY and CDR2 as SMNVEV (reference sequence). V gave up 2 bases and J gave up 3 bases, with 11 bases separating them. The CDR3 totals 15 residues. CDR3 loop: CASSLTGLFNQPQHF. The DNA for the CDR3 is TGTGCCAGCAGTTTAACAGGGTTATTCAATCAGCCCCAGCATTTT.